The source of this TCR beta chain is a study of T cell clonotyping in hematopoietic cell transplantation. General study results and limits: Few recipient clonotypes overlapped donors; over 95% were de novo at given depth. After transplant, recipient diversity fell while pathologically expanded clonotypes grew through day 180.

The time point is: recipient sample about 28 days before transplant, after cytoreduction. Germline CDR1 and CDR2: SGHVS and FNYEAQ. Trimming cost V 2 bases and J 0 bases, with 8 bases left between them. The CDR3 has 15 residues. About this clone: Its specificity is not known.

Generated by immunoSEQ multiplex PCR, the TCRdb table keeps only in-frame clones and is missing some. The sample has under 35,000 clones, more than 70% seen once; the top ten hold about 6%. The material was peripheral blood mononuclear cells, obtained before stem cell transplant. The chain uses TRBV7-6 and TRBJ1-3; D remains unclear. The TCR originated in a man aged 50 to 59 with myelodysplastic syndrome. Some clones in this sample may be carry-over from other donors' samples. This CDR3 is CASSLSAGSGNTIYF. DNA of the CDR3: TGTGCCAGCAGCTTATCCGCGGGCTCTGGAAACACCATATATTTT.